This entry lists 4 T cell receptor beta chains sequenced from one sample in a study of blood T cells in healthy people across ages. A second roughly 7 to 12 cycle PCR used barcoded and J-beta primers. TCRdb independently ran MiXCR on the 5' RACE reads; one entry per CDR3 protein. The sample has some 1.4 million distinct CDR3 sequences, around 42% seen once. What was sequenced was blood. The receptors were gathered from a woman under 30 in good health.

V and J are TRBV27 and TRBJ1-3; no clear D gene. Between the trimmed V and J ends, which lost 5 bases and 3 bases, there was a span of 8 bases. Germline V gives CDR1 MNHEY, CDR2 SMNVEV (reference sequence). The CDR3 consists of 13 residues. The DNA for the CDR3 is TGTGCCAGCAGTGCCGCGCTTGGAAACACCATATATTTT. This gives the protein CASSAALGNTIYF.

Points on this clonotype: At one of its ends the junction is not consistent with the germline gene, which may arise from a read error. The chain carries TRBV27 and TRBJ2-5; weak D call: TRBD2 (5 bases). Judging by the DNA end, TRBJ2-7 fits better; the J call may be wrong. This CDR3 region has 14 residues. The germline gives CDR1 MNHEY, CDR2 SMNVEV (reference sequence). DNA of the CDR3: TGTGCCAGCAGGGCCGGGGTCTACTCCCACGAGCAGTACTTC. Protein product: CASRAGVYSHEQYF.

V and J are TRBV12-3 or TRBV12-4 and TRBJ2-5, with 7 bases matching TRBD2. Trimming removed 7 bases from V and 4 bases from J; junction bases left unmatched: 9. This CDR3 has 14 amino acids. Here the CDR3 DNA reads TGTGCCAGCACTACGGAGCGGGAAGGAGAGACCCAGTACTTC. Translated: CASTTEREGETQYF.

V usage is TRBV6-2 or TRBV6-3 and J usage is TRBJ2-1; 7 nucleotides agree with TRBD1. J lost 8 bases, V lost 7 bases, and 8 bases had no gene match. CDR1 MNHEY and CDR2 SVGEGT come from the germline V gene. The CDR3 contains 13 residues. The CDR3 DNA reads TGTGCCAGCACGGACAGGAGAGGGGATGAGCAGTTCTTC. It translates to CASTDRRGDEQFF.